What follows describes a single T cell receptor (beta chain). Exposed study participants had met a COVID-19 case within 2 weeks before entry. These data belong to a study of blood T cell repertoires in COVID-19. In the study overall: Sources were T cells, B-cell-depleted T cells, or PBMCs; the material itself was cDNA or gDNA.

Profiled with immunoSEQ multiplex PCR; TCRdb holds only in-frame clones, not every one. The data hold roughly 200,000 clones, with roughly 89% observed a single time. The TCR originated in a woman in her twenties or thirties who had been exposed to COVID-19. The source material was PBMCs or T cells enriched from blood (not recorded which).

CDR3 in DNA: TGCGCCAGCAGCCAACAGGGGCAAACGGGGAACTACAATGAGCAGTTCTTC. Protein: CASSQQGQTGNYNEQFF. The chain joins TRBV10-1 to TRBJ2-1, with 7 bases that match TRBD1. Germline CDR1 and CDR2: WNHNN and SYGVQD (reference sequence). The CDR3 spans 17 residues. Trimming took 6 bases from V and 3 from J; bases not matched to a gene: 14.